This T cell receptor (beta chain) comes out of a study of CD8 T cells in Susac syndrome. Random hexamers primed reverse transcription of about 0.45 to 1 ug RNA. TCRdb re-called the immunoSEQ multiplex PCR reads with MiXCR, one entry per CDR3 protein. The sample shows approximately 68,000 distinct CDR3 sequences, about 95% of them seen only once. Between the trimmed V and J ends, which lost 1 base and 2 bases, there was a span of 5 bases. This CDR3 is built from 13 residues. Germline lookup yields CDR1 LNHDA and CDR2 SQIVND (reference sequence). The sample holds a few counts of this clonotype. The gene calls are TRBV19 and TRBJ1-1, with no clear D. The TCR originated in a human donor with multiple sclerosis. Sequenced: CD8+ T cells from PBMCs. The CDR3 reads CASSIGSNTEAFF. The CDR3 bases are TGTGCCAGTAGTATAGGCAGCAACACTGAAGCTTTCTTT.